This is a list of T cell receptor beta chains from one sample in a study of patients and donors after allogeneic stem cell transplantation. TCRdb reprocessed the RT-PCR reads via MiXCR and lists one record per CDR3 protein. The repertoire holds some 200,000 distinct CDR3 sequences, with roughly two fifths as singletons. The sequenced sample consisted of blood, either unsorted or a sorted T cell fraction (not recorded which). The receptor source for this set is a human donor who was either an allogeneic HSCT recipient or a stem cell or donor lymphocyte infusion donor (not recorded which). It is not recorded whose cells these are; they may come from a transplant donor. Both conserved end residues are part of each CDR3. Each record gives: clone size, D gene, V gene, J gene, CDR3 DNA, CDR3 protein. A D gene is named only where the DNA matches it firmly. The size entry is marked missing in some rows and otherwise reads once, few, many or a size class.

abundance: .; d_gene: .; v_gene: TRBV28; j_gene: TRBJ2-7; CDR3nt: TGTGCCAGCAGACGGAGACAGGTCCTCTCCTACGAGCAGTACTTC; CDR3aa: CASRRRQVLSYEQYF
abundance: .; d_gene: TRBD2; v_gene: TRBV6-5; j_gene: TRBJ2-1; CDR3nt: TGTGCCAGCAGCAAAGCGGGAGGGACCATTAATGAGCAGTTCTTC; CDR3aa: CASSKAGGTINEQFF
abundance: few; d_gene: .; v_gene: TRBV12-3/TRBV12-4; j_gene: TRBJ1-1; CDR3nt: TGTGCCAGCAGTCCATGGAACGGGACACCTAACACTGAAGCTTTCTTT; CDR3aa: CASSPWNGTPNTEAFF
abundance: few; d_gene: .; v_gene: TRBV29-1; j_gene: TRBJ2-7; CDR3nt: TGCAGCGTACTGGGCGTAACCTACGAGCAGTACTTC; CDR3aa: CSVLGVTYEQYF
abundance: .; d_gene: TRBD2; v_gene: TRBV11-2; j_gene: TRBJ2-7; CDR3nt: TGTGCCAGCAGCTTAGAGCTTAGCGGGGTACCCTACGAGCAGTACTTC; CDR3aa: CASSLELSGVPYEQYF
abundance: .; d_gene: TRBD2; v_gene: TRBV5-1; j_gene: TRBJ2-5; CDR3nt: TGCGCCAGCAGCTTGGCTACTAGCGGGAGAGGGGAGACCCAGTACTTC; CDR3aa: CASSLATSGRGETQYF
abundance: .; d_gene: .; v_gene: TRBV6-5; j_gene: TRBJ2-2; CDR3nt: TGTGCCAGCAGTTACTCGATCTCGGCCAGGGTCAGCACCGGGGAGCTGTTTTTT; CDR3aa: CASSYSISARVSTGELFF
abundance: .; d_gene: .; v_gene: TRBV27; j_gene: TRBJ1-1; CDR3nt: .; CDR3aa: CASSTSGLGTEAFF
abundance: .; d_gene: .; v_gene: TRBV7-9; j_gene: TRBJ2-6; CDR3nt: TGTGCCAGCAGCTCAGGGTTCCCCTCCGGGGCCAACGTCCTGACTTTC; CDR3aa: CASSSGFPSGANVLTF
abundance: .; d_gene: .; v_gene: TRBV4-2; j_gene: TRBJ1-3; CDR3nt: TGTGCCAGCAGCCAAAGCACCGCAGGGGAAGGCGGAAACACCATATATTTT; CDR3aa: CASSQSTAGEGGNTIYF
abundance: .; d_gene: .; v_gene: TRBV30; j_gene: TRBJ1-4; CDR3nt: TGTGCCTGGTCGGTTGAGGCGAATGAAAAACTGTTTTTT; CDR3aa: CAWSVEANEKLFF
abundance: few; d_gene: .; v_gene: TRBV29-1; j_gene: TRBJ2-3; CDR3nt: TGCAGCGCCCTGCTCACAGATACGCAGTATTTT; CDR3aa: CSALLTDTQYF
abundance: few; d_gene: TRBD1; v_gene: TRBV7-2; j_gene: TRBJ1-6; CDR3nt: TGTGCCAGCAGCTCCCGACAGGGAAATTCACCCCTCCACTTT; CDR3aa: CASSSRQGNSPLHF
abundance: .; d_gene: TRBD1; v_gene: TRBV7-2; j_gene: TRBJ1-4; CDR3nt: TGTGCCAGCAGCCTACGCGGGACAGTTAAGATGGCAACTAATGAAAAACTGTTTTTT; CDR3aa: CASSLRGTVKMATNEKLFF